These 10 T cell receptor beta chains came from one sample sequenced in a study of blood T cell repertoires in COVID-19. Sequencing used immunoSEQ multiplex PCR; TCRdb keeps in-frame clones, though not all of them. Of a few hundred thousand clones detected, about nine tenths appear once; the ten largest clones hold 2% to 3%. The sequenced material came from peripheral blood. The receptors stem from a man between 18 and 29 years old with active or convalescent COVID-19.

This chain connects TRBV19 to TRBJ1-1; D not resolved. The ends were cut back, 10 bases at V and 1 base at J, with 10 bases in the middle. This CDR3 contains 12 residues. Germline V gene sequence: CDR1 LNHDA, CDR2 SQIVND (reference sequence). DNA for the CDR3: TGTGCCACACGCCCGGGGAACACTGAAGCTTTCTTT. This sequence encodes CATRPGNTEAFF.

This clone appeared a single time. The rearrangement joins TRBV11-2 to TRBJ2-7, with 7 bases aligning to TRBD1. J lost 4 bases, V lost 5 bases, and 2 bases had no gene match. The CDR3 contains 12 residues. Looked up from germline, CDR1 is SGHAT and CDR2 is FQNNGV. The chain's CDR3 is CASSAGGYEQYF. CDR3 coding DNA: TGTGCCAGCAGCGCAGGGGGATACGAGCAGTACTTC.

The chain carries TRBV6-1 and TRBJ2-7; possibly TRBD1 for D (6 bases). Trimming pared 1 base from V and 3 bases from J, leaving 13 bases between. CDR1 is MNHNS, CDR2 SASEGT, per germline. The CDR3 spans 15 residues. Here the CDR3 DNA reads TGTGCCAGCAGTGAAGACAGGGTAATTTTCTACGAGCAGTACTTC. Its translation: CASSEDRVIFYEQYF.

V gene TRBV27 combines with J gene TRBJ2-1; 11 bases map to TRBD2. The germline CDR1 and CDR2 sequences are MNHEY and SMNVEV (reference sequence). The ends lost 4 bases at V and 7 bases at J; junction bases unmatched: 24. This CDR3 comprises 21 residues. CDR3 bases: TGTGCCAGCAGTTCCCGACTTGGGGGGGCAGAACTAGCGGGAGTCGGTAATGAGCAGTTCTTC. It specifies CASSSRLGGAELAGVGNEQFF.

The rearrangement joins TRBV2 to TRBJ1-1; D gene ambiguous. Germline V gives CDR1 SNHLY, CDR2 FYNNEI. The CDR3 extends over 11 amino acids. Trimming left V 4 bases short and J 7 bases short, with 7 bases between. Here the CDR3 reads CASSGAGEAFF. The CDR3 bases are TGTGCCAGCAGTGGGGCAGGTGAAGCTTTCTTT.

The chain links TRBV28 to TRBJ2-7; TRBD2 matches 8 bases. V dropped 3 bases and J dropped 0; count of bases not matched to a gene: 1. This CDR3 comprises 14 residues. CDR1 and CDR2 (germline): MDHEN, SYDVKM. CDR3 residues: CASSLSGSSYEQYF. In DNA form, the CDR3 reads TGTGCCAGCAGTTTGAGCGGGAGCTCCTACGAGCAGTACTTC.

The rearrangement uses TRBV5-1 and TRBJ2-3, with 11 positions matching TRBD2. From germline, CDR1 is SGHRS and CDR2 YFSETQ. This CDR3 is 16 amino acids long. Losses at the gene ends were 4 bases for V and 2 bases for J; bases not matched to a gene: 6. DNA for the CDR3: TGCGCCAGCAGCAGAACGACTAGCGGGACCACAGATACGCAGTATTTT. Translating it yields CASSRTTSGTTDTQYF. The entire variable domain, with the rest obtained from reference TRBV5-1 and TRBJ2-3, is as follows: KAGVTQTPRYLIKTRGQQVTLSCSPISGHRSVSWYQQTPGQGLQFLFEYFSETQRNKGNFPGRFSGRQFSNSRSEMNVSTLELGDSALYLCASSRTTSGTTDTQYFGPGTRLTVL.

This sequence joins TRBV2 and TRBJ1-6, with 7 bases that match TRBD1. CDR1 is SNHLY and CDR2 is FYNNEI in the germline V gene. The CDR3 spans 13 residues. J was trimmed by 6 bases and V by 10 bases; bases with no gene match: 6. The CDR3 DNA is TGTGCCACCTTGGGACAGCTTAATTCACCCCTCCACTTT. Its translation: CATLGQLNSPLHF.

V and J are TRBV4-3 and TRBJ1-2, with 10 nucleotides matching TRBD1. This CDR3 contains 16 residues. CDR1 and CDR2 (germline): LGHNA, YSLEER. Germline trimming cut 7 bases from V and 4 bases from J; bases unmatched to any gene: 12. DNA for the CDR3: TGCGCCAGCAAGGGGGCCTACGGGACAGGGGTCTATGGCTACACCTTC. It translates to CASKGAYGTGVYGYTF.

About this clone: Other nucleotide sequences from this sample produce the same CDR3. V gene TRBV4-1 combines with J gene TRBJ1-2; possible D gene TRBD1, 5 bases. Germline CDR1 is MGHRA and CDR2 is YSYEKL. V shed 0 bases and J shed 3 bases, with 8 bases lying between them. CDR3 length: 14 residues. CDR3 in DNA: TGCGCCAGCAGCCAAGAGGGGGGGGACTATGGCTACACCTTC. Translated, it gives CASSQEGGDYGYTF.